The present entry profiles one T cell receptor (beta chain) with its context. The antigen remains unidentified. TRB rearrangements spanning V, D and J were amplified using mixed TRB-A/B primers. TCRdb re-analysed the multiplex PCR reads in MiXCR, keeping a single row per CDR3 protein. This sample has roughly 12,000 distinct CDR3 sequences, with approximately 28% found just once. This sample was taken from a study of T cell repertoires in aging, cancer and after chemotherapy. Background on the study: Patients with chronic lymphocytic leukemia were sampled before and after fludarabine- or bendamustine-based chemotherapy. The full dataset contained around 10 million TCR reads. Study outcomes and limitations: Immunological memory after chemotherapy cannot be judged from the repertoire data. In cancer patients, declining TCR diversity with age involved lost richness and lost evenness.

Peripheral blood genomic DNA, not sorted cells or RNA, was the template. The TCR comes from a human donor with a blood cancer. Material: blood.

CDR3: CASSFRGTNTEAFF. Here the CDR3 DNA reads TGTGCCAGCAGCTTTAGGGGGACGAACACTGAAGCTTTCTTT. The rearrangement uses TRBV5-5 and TRBJ1-1; D is possibly TRBD1 (6 bases). There are 14 residues in the CDR3. The V and J ends lost 2 bases and 1 base respectively, with 9 bases between them. The germline gives CDR1 SGHKS, CDR2 YYEKEE (reference sequence).